This T cell receptor beta chain was recovered during a study of cytomegalovirus exposure and HLA in healthy donors. Germline assignment: CDR1 LNHDA and CDR2 SQIVND (reference sequence). CDR3 size: 15 residues. V lost 3 bases and J 1 base, leaving 10 bases between the germline ends. The PCR ran on 60 Vbeta and 13 Jbeta primers. Generated by immunoSEQ multiplex PCR, the TCRdb table keeps only in-frame clones and is missing some. Of around 93,000 clones listed, about 79% are singletons. The genes are TRBV19 and TRBJ1-5; possibly TRBD1 for D (6 bases). Sequencing was done on a sample of PBMCs. This receptor was identified in a man aged 50 to 59 in good health and CMV-seronegative. The CDR3 DNA reads as TGTGCCAGTAGTATCTTACAGGGAAGCAATCAGCCCCAGCATTTT. It specifies CASSILQGSNQPQHF.